This T cell receptor beta chain was obtained from a study of shared clonotypes between healthy human individuals. Selected positively for CCR7 and CD45RO-negative, naive CD8 cells excluded terminally differentiated effector memory CD45RA+ cells. Donors, without exception, were Caucasian adults residing in Nashville, Tennessee. In its sample, this clone was seen once. The table came from immunoSEQ multiplex PCR; TCRdb's copy has only in-frame clones and leaves some out. The data contain some 2.1 million clones, just under 95% of them singletons. The V gene's germline CDR1 is SQVTM and CDR2 ANQGSEA. V lost 3 bases and J lost 4, with 21 bases in between. This CDR3 contains 16 residues.

The material sequenced was naive CD8+ T cells sorted from blood. This TCR was recovered from a young man in good health. This chain connects TRBV29-1 to TRBJ1-1; tentative D call: TRBD1 (5 bases). The CDR3 DNA follows: TGCAGCGTTGATCCAAAATCCGGGGCGCAGTCCACTGAAGCTTTCTTT. Translation: CSVDPKSGAQSTEAFF.